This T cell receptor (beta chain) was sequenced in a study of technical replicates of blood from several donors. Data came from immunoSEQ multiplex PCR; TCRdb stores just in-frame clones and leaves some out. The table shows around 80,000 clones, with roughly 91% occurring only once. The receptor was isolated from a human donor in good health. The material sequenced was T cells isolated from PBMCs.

The CDR3 nucleotides are TGCAGTGCTAGCGGGTCCTACGAGCAGTACTTC. This encodes CSASGSYEQYF. The chain employs TRBV20-1 and TRBJ2-7; D unresolved. Per germline, CDR1 DFQATT and CDR2 SNEGSKA (reference sequence). This CDR3 comprises 11 residues. V was pared by 3 bases and J by 1 base, with 4 bases between.